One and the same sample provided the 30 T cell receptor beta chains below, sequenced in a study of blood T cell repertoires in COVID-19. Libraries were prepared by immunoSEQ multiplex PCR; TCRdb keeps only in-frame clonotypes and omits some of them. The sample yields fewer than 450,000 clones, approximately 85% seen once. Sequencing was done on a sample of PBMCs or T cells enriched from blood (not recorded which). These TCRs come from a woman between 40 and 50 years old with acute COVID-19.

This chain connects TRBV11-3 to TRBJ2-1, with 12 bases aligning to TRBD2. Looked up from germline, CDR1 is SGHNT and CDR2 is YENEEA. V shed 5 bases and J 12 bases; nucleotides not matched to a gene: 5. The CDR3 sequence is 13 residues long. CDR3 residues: CASSPSGGGLQFF. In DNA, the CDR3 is TGTGCCAGCAGCCCTAGCGGGGGGGGCTTGCAGTTCTTC.

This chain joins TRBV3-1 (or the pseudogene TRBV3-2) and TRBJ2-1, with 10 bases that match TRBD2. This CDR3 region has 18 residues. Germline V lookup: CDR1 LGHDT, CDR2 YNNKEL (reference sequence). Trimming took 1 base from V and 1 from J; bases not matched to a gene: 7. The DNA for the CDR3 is TGTGCCAGCAGCCAAGCGAGCGGGGGGGCACTATCCTACAATGAGCAGTTCTTC. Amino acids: CASSQASGGALSYNEQFF.

The CDR3 DNA is TGTGCCAGCAGCCCAGGGCTAAACTATGGCTACACCTTC. It is translated as CASSPGLNYGYTF. The chain employs TRBV14 and TRBJ1-2; maybe TRBD1 (5 bases). With 4 bases removed from V and 2 bases from J, the gap between germline ends came to 8 bases. The CDR3 spans 13 residues. Germline CDR1 SGHDN, CDR2 FVKESK.

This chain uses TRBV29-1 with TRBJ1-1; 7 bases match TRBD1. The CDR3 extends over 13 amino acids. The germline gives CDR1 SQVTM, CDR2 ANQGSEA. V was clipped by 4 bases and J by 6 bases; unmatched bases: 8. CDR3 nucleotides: TGCAGCGTTGGGAGGGGGCCGGGGGCTGAAGCTTTCTTT. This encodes CSVGRGPGAEAFF.

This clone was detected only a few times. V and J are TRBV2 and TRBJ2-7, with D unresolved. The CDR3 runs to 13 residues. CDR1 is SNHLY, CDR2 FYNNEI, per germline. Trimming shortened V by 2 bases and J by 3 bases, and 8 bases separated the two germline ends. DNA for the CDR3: TGTGCCAGCAGTGAACTTACTAACTACGAGCAGTACTTC. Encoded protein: CASSELTNYEQYF.

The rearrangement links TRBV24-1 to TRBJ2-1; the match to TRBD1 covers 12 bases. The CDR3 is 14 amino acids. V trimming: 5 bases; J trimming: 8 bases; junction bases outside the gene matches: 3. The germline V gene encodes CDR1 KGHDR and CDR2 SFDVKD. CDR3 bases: TGTGCCACCAGTGGGGGACAGGGGGCCGATGAGCAGTTCTTC. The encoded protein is CATSGGQGADEQFF.

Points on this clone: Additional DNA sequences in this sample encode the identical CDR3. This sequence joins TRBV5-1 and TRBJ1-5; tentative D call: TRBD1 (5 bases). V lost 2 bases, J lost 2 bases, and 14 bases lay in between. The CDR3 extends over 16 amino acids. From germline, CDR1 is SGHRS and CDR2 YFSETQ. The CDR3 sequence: CASSLDGRGGNQPQHF. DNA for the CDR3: TGCGCCAGCAGCTTAGACGGGAGGGGTGGCAATCAGCCCCAGCATTTT.

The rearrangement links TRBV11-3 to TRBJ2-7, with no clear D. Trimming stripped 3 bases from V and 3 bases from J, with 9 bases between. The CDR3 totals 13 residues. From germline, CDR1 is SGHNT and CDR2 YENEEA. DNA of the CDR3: TGTGCCAGCAGCTTGTCGGCGGACTACGAGCAGTACTTC. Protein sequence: CASSLSADYEQYF.

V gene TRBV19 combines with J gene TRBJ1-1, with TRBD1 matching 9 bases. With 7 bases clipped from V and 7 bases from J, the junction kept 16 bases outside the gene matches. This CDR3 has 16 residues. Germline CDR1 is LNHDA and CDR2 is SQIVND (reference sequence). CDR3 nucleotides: TGTGCCAGTAAAGACGGGACAGGGCTCCTGAACGGTGAAGCTTTCTTT. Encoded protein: CASKDGTGLLNGEAFF.

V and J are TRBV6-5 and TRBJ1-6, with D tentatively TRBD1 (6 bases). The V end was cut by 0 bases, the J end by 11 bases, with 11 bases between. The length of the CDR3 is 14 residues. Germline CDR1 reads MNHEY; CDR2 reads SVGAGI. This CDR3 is CASSYSGAVAPLHF. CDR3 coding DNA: TGTGCCAGCAGTTACTCGGGGGCGGTTGCACCCCTCCACTTT.

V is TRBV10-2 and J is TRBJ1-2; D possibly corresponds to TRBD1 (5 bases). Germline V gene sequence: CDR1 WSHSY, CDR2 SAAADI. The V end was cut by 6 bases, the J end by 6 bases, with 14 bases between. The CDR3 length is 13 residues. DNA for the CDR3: TGCGCCAGCAGCGAAGACAGAGTACATGGCTACACCTTC. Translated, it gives CASSEDRVHGYTF.

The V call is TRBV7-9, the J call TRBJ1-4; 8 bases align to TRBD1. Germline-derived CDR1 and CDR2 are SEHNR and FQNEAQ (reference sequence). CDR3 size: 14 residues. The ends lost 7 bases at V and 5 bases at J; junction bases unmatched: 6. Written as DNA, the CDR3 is TGTGCCAGCACCATGGACAGGGCGAATGAAAAACTGTTTTTT. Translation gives CASTMDRANEKLFF.

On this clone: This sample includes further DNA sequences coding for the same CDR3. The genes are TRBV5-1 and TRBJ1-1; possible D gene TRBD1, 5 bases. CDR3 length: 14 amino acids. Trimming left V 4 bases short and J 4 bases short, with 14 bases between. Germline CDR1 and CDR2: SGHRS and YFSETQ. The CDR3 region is CASSLGAPGTEAFF. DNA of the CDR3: TGCGCCAGCAGCCTAGGGGCTCCAGGCACTGAAGCTTTCTTT. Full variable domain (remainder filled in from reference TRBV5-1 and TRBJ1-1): KAGVTQTPRYLIKTRGQQVTLSCSPISGHRSVSWYQQTPGQGLQFLFEYFSETQRNKGNFPGRFSGRQFSNSRSEMNVSTLELGDSALYLCASSLGAPGTEAFFGQGTRLTVV.

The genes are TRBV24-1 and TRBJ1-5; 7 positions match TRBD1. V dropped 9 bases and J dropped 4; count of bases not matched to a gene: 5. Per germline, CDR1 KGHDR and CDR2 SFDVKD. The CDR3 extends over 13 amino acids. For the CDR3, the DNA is TGTGCCACCCAGGGACAGCCGAATCAGCCCCAGCATTTT. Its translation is CATQGQPNQPQHF.

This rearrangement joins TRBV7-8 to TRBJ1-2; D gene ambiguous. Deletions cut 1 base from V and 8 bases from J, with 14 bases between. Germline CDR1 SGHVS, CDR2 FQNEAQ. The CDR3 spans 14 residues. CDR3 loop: CASSLGLELRGYTF. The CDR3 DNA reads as TGTGCCAGCAGCTTAGGCCTCGAGCTCAGGGGCTACACCTTC.

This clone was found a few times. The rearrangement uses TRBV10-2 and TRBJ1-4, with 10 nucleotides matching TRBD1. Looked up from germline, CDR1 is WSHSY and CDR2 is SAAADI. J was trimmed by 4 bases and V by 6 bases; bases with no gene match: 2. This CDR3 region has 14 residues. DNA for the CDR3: TGCGCCAGCAGGCGGGACAGGGGTAATGAAAAACTGTTTTTT. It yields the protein CASRRDRGNEKLFF.

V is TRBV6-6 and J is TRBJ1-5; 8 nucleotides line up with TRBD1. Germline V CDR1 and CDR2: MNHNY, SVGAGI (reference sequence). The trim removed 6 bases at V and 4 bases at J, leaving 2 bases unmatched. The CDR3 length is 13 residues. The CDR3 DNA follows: TGTGCCAGCAGGACAGGGGAAAATCAGCCCCAGCATTTT. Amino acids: CASRTGENQPQHF.

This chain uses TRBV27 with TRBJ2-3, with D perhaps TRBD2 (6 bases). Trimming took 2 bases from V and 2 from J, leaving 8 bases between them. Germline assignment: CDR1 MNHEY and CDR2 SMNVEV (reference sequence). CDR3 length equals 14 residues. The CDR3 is CASSLGGYTDTQYF. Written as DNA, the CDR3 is TGTGCCAGCAGTTTAGGGGGGTACACAGATACGCAGTATTTT.

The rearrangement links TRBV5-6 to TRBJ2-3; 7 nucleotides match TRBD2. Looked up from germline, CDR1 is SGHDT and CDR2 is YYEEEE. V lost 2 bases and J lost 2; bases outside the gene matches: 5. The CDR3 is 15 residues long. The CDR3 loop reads CASSFGLGPTDTQYF. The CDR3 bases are TGTGCCAGCAGCTTCGGACTAGGCCCCACAGATACGCAGTATTTT.

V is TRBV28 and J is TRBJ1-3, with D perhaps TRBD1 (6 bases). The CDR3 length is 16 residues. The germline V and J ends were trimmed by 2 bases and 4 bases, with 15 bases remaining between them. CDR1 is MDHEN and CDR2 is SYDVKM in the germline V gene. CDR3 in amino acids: CASSLKAGGRGNTIYF. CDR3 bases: TGTGCCAGCAGTTTAAAGGCGGGGGGCAGGGGAAACACCATATATTTT.

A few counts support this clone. CDR3: CASSEAMAANYGYTF. The CDR3 DNA is TGTGCCAGCAGTGAAGCAATGGCAGCTAACTATGGCTACACCTTC. This chain connects TRBV6-1 to TRBJ1-2; D is uncertain. The CDR3 loop spans 15 amino acids. V lost 0 bases and J lost 0, with 8 bases in between. Germline CDR1 and CDR2: MNHNS and SASEGT.

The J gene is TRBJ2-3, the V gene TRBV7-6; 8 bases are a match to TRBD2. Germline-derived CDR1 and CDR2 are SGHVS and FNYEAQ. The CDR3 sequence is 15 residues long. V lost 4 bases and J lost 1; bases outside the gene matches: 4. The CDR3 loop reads CASSSSGGGTDTQYF. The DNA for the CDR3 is TGTGCCAGCAGCTCCAGCGGGGGTGGCACAGATACGCAGTATTTT.

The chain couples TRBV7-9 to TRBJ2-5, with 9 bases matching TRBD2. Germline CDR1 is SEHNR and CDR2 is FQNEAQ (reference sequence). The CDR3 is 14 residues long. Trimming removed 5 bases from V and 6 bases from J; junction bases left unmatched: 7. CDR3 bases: TGTGCCAGCAGCGTCGGGACTAGCTTGCAGACCCAGTACTTC. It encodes CASSVGTSLQTQYF.

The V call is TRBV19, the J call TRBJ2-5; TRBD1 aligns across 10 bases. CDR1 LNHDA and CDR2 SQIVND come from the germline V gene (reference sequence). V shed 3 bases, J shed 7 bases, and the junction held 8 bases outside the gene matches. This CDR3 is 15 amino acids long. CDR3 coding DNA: TGTGCCAGTAGTATCCGCTCAGGACAGGGGGTGACCCAGTACTTC. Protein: CASSIRSGQGVTQYF.

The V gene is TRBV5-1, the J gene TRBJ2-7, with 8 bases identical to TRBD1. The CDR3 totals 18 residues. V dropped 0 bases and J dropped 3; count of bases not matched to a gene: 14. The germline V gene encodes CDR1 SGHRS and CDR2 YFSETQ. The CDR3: CASSLVDSQGAEGYEQYF. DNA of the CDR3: TGCGCCAGCAGCTTGGTCGATTCGCAGGGGGCGGAGGGCTACGAGCAGTACTTC.

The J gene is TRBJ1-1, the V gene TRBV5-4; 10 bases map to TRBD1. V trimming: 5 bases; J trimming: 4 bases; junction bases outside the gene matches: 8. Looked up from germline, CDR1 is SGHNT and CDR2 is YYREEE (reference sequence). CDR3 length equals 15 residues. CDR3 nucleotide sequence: TGTGCCAGCAGTTACGGGACAGGGGTACCCACTGAAGCTTTCTTT. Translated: CASSYGTGVPTEAFF. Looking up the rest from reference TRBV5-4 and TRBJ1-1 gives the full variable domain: ETGVTQSPTHLIKTRGQQVTLRCSSQSGHNTVSWYQQALGQGPQFIFQYYREEENGRGNFPPRFSGLQFPNYSSELNVNALELDDSALYLCASSYGTGVPTEAFFGQGTRLTVV.

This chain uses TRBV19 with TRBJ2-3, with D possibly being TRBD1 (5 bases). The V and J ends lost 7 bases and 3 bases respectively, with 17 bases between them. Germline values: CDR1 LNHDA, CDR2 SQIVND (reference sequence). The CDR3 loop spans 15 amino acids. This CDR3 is CASKLGQGRTDTQYF. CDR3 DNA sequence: TGTGCCAGTAAGTTAGGGCAGGGCCGAACAGATACGCAGTATTTT. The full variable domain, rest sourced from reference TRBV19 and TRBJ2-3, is DGGITQSPKYLFRKEGQNVTLSCEQNLNHDAMYWYRQDPGQGLRLIYYSQIVNDFQKGDIAEGYSVSREKKESFPLTVTSAQKNPTAFYLCASKLGQGRTDTQYFGPGTRLTVL.

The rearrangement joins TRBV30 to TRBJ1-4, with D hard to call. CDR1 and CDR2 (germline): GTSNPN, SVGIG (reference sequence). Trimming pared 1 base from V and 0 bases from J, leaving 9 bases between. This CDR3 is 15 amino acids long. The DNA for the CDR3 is TGTGCCTGGAGTGAACACCCCTCAACTAATGAAAAACTGTTTTTT. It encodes CAWSEHPSTNEKLFF.

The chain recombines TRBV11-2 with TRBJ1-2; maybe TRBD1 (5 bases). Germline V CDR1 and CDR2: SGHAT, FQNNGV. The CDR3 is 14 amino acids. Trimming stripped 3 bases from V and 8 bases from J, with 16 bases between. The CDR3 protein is CASSFGGGESGYTF. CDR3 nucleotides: TGTGCCAGCAGCTTTGGCGGAGGGGAGAGCGGCTACACCTTC.

CDR3 in amino acids: CASSKVKAHRGDSPGMSIQYF. For the CDR3, the DNA is TGTGCCAGCAGCAAAGTTAAGGCTCACCGCGGCGACAGCCCAGGGATGAGCATTCAGTACTTC. The rearrangement joins TRBV7-9 to TRBJ2-4, with TRBD1 as a possible D gene (5 bases). This CDR3 spans 21 amino acids. V was cut by 5 bases and J by 9 bases, with 38 bases left in between. Germline CDR1 is SEHNR and CDR2 is FQNEAQ (reference sequence).